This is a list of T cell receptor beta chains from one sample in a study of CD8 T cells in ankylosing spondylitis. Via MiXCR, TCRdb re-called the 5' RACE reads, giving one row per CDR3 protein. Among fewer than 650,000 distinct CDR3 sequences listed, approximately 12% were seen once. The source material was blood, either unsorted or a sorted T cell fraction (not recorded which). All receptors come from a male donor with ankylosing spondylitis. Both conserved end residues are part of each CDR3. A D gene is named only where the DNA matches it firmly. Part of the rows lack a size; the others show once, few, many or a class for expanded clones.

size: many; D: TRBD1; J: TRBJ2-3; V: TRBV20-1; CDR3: CSAIRGQGDTDTQYF
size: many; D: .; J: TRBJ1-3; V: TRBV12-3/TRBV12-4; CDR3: CASSSGGNTIYF
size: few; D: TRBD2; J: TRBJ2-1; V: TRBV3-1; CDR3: CASSQGGRAWNEQFF
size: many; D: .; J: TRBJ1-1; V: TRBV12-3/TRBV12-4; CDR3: CASSYFESEAFF
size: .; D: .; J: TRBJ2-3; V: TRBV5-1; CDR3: CASSSQPGGTDTQYF
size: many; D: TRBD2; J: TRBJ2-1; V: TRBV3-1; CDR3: CASSRRGSGLYNEQFF
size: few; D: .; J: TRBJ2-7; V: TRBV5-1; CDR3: CASRRTVSEEQYF
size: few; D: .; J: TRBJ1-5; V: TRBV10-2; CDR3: CASSEGPGGNQPQHF
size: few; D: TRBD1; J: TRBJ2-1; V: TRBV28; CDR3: CASSLRQGVANEQFF
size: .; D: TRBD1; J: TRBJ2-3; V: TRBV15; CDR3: CATSRQGAEDTQYF
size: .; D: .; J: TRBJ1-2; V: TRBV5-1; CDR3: CASTPQGANYGYTF
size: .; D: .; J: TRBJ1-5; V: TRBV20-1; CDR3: CSAGGFNQPQHF
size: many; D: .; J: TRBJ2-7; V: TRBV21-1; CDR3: CASSNRWREDDEQYF
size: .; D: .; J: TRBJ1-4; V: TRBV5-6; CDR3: CASSYLSGDEKLFF
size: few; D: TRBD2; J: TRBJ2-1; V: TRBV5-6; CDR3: CASSLVSGRAFNEQFF
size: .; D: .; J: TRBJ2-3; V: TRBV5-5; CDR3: CASSLGRLAYTDTQYF
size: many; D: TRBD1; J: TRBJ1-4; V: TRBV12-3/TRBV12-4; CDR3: CASRPDRVWEKLFF
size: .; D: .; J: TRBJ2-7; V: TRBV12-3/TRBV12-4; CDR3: CASSPGVHYEQYF
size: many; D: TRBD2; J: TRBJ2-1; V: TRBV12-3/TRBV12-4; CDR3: CASSTTSSGYNEQFF
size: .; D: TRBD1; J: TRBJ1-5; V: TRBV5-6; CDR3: CASSRDRVGQPQHF
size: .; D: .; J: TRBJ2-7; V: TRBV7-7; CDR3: CASSLDIGEYEQYF
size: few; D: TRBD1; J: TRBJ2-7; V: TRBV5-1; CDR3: CASSLAGSGQGKGEQYF
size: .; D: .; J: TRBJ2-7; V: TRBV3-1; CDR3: CASSQGLTGPLVEQYF
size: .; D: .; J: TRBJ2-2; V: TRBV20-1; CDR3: CSASVRVTGELFF
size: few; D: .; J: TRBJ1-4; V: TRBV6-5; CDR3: CASSYGGVREKLFF
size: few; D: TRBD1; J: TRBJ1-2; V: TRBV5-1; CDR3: CASSLAEGQGVTF
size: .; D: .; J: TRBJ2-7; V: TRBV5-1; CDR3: CASSSRGGTTYEQYF
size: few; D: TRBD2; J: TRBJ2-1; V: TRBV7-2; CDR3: CASSPRASGNYEQFF
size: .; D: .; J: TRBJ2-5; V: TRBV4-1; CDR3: CASSQGMADYTWGETQYF
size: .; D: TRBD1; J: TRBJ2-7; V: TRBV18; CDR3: CASSGRGQDEQYF
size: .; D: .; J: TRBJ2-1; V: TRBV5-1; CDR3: CASSFSDSLNEQFF
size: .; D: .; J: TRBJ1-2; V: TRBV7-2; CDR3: CASSLEGRTIDGYTF
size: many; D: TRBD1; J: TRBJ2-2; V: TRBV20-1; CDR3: CSARVLGQGNTGELFF
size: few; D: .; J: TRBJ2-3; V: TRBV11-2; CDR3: CASSGSGDTQYF
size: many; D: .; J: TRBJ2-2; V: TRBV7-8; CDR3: CASSLQVNTGELFF
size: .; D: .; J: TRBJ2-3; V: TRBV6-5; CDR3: CASSPSRSGLWGTQYF
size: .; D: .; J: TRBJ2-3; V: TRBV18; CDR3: CASSPRTPGTPRNTQYF
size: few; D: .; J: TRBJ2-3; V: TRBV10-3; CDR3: CAISELGDTQYF
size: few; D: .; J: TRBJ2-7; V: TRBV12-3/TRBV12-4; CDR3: CASSLGVDPTLGYEQYF
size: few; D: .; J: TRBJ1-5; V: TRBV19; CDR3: CASSMAGTPRGEPQHF
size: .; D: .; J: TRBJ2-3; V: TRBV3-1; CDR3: CASSQSILRSDTQYF
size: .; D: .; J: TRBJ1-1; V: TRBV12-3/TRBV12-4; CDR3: CASSLRSTEAFF
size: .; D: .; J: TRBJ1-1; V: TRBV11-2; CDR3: CASSRDGTGNTEAFF
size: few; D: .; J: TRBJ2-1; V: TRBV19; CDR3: CATRGDFYNEQFF
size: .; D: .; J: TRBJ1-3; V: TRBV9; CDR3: CASSPPTDTIYF
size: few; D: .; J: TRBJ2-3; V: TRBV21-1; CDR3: CASSARLAGGPRNTDTQYF
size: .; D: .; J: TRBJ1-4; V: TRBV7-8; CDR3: CASSSKRQLNEKLFF
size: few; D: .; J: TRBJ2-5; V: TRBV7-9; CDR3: CASSPWSEGQETQYF
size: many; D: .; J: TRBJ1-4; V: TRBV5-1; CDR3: CASTAGAATNEKLFF
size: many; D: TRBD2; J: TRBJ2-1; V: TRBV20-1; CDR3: CSAAAAGGSASGNEQFF
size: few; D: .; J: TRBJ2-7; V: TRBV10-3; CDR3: CAISDLPGGRSYEQYF
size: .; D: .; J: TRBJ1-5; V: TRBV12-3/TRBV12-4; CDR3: CASSFWGGPQHF
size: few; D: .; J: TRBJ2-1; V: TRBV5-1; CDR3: CASSLAGAADIFEQFF
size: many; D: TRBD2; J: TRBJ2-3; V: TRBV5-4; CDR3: CASSLGLAGVEDTQYF